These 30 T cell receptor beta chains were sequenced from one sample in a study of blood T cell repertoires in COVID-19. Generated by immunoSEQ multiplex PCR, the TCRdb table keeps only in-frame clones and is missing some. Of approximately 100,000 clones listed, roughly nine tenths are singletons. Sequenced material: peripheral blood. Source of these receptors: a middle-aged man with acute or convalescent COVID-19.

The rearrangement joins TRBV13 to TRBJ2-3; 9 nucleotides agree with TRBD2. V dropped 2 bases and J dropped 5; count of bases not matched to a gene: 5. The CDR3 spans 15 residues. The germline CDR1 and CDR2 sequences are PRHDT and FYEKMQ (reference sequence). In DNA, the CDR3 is TGTGCCAGCAGCTTACGGCGGGGGGGCCTAGATACGCAGTATTTT. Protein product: CASSLRRGGLDTQYF.

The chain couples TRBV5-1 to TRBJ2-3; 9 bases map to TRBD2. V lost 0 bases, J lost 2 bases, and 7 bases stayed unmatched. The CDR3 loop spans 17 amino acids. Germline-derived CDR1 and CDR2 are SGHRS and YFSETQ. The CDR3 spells CASSLGASGVFTDTQYF. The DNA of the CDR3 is TGCGCCAGCAGCTTGGGGGCTAGCGGGGTTTTCACAGATACGCAGTATTTT.

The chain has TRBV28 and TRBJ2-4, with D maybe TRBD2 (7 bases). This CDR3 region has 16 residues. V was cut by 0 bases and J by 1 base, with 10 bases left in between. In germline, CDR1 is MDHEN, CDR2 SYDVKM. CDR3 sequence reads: CASSLWGGAAKNIQYF. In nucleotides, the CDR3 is TGTGCCAGCAGTTTATGGGGGGGGGCTGCCAAAAACATTCAGTACTTC.

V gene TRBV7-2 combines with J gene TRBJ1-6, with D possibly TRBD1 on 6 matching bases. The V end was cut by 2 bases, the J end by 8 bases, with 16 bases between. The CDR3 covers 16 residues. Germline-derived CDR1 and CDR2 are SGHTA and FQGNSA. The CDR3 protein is CASSLMAGAVYSPLHF. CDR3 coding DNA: TGTGCCAGCAGCTTAATGGCAGGGGCGGTTTATTCACCCCTCCACTTT. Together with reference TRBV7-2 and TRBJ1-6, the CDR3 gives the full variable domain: GAGVSQSPSNKVTEKGKDVELRCDPISGHTALYWYRQSLGQGLEFLIYFQGNSAPDKSGLPSDRFSAERTGGSVSTLTIQRTQQEDSAVYLCASSLMAGAVYSPLHFGNGTRLTVT.

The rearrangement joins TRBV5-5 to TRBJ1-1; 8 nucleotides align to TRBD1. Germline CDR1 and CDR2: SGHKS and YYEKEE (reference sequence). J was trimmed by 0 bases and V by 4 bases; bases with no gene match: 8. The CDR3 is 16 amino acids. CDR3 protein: CASSERTGNMNTEAFF. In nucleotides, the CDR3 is TGTGCCAGCAGCGAGCGGACAGGGAATATGAACACTGAAGCTTTCTTT.

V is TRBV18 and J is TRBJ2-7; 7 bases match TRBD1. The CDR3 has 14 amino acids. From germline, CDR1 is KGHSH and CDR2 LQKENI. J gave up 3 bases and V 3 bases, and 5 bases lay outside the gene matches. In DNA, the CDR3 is TGTGCCAGCTCACCCGGGACAGTTTTCTACGAGCAGTACTTC. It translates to CASSPGTVFYEQYF.

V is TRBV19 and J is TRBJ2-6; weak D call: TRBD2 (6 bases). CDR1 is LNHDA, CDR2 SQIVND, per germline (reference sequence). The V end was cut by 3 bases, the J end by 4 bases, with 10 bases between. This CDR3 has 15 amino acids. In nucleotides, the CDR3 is TGTGCCAGTAGTATGCCGGGGGTCGGGGCCAACGTCCTGACTTTC. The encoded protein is CASSMPGVGANVLTF.

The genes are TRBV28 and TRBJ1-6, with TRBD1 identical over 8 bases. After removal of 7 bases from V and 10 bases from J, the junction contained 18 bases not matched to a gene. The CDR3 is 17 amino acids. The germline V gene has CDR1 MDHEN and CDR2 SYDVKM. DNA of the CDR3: TGTGCCAGCACTCGAGGGAGAGGACAGGGATTCGGGTCACCCCTCCACTTT. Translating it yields CASTRGRGQGFGSPLHF. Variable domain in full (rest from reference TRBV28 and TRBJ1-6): DVKVTQSSRYLVKRTGEKVFLECVQDMDHENMFWYRQDPGLGLRLIYFSYDVKMKEKGDIPEGYSVSREKKERFSLILESASTNQTSMYLCASTRGRGQGFGSPLHFGNGTRLTVT.

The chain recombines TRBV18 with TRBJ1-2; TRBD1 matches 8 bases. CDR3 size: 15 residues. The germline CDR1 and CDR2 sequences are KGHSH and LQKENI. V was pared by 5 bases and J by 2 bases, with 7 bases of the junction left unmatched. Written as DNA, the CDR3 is TGTGCCAGCTCAACCAAGGGACAGGTGAACTATGGCTACACCTTC. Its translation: CASSTKGQVNYGYTF.

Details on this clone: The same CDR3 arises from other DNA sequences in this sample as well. The CDR3 sequence is CASSFRGSYEKLFF. As DNA, the CDR3 is TGTGCCAGCAGTTTTCGGGGTAGCTATGAAAAACTGTTTTTT. The rearrangement links TRBV27 to TRBJ1-4; D gene uncertain. CDR1 MNHEY and CDR2 SMNVEV come from the germline V gene (reference sequence). The CDR3 is made up of 14 amino acids. Between the trimmed V and J ends, which lost 3 bases and 6 bases, there was a span of 11 bases.

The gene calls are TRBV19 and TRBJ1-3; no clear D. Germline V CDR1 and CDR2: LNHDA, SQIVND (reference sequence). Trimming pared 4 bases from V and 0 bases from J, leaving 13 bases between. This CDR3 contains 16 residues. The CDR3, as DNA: TGTGCCAGTAGTACCTACACCGGCGGCTCTGGAAACACCATATATTTT. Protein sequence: CASSTYTGGSGNTIYF.

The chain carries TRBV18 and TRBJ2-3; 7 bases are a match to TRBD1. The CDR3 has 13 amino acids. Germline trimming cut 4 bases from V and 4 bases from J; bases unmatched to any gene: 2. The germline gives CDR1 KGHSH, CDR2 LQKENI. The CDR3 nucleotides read TGTGCCAGCTCACAGGGGGCATCAGATACGCAGTATTTT. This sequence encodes CASSQGASDTQYF. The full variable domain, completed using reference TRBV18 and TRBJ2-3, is NAGVMQNPRHLVRRRGQEARLRCSPMKGHSHVYWYRQLPEEGLKFMVYLQKENIIDESGMPKERFSAEFPKEGPSILRIQQVVRGDSAAYFCASSQGASDTQYFGPGTRLTVL.

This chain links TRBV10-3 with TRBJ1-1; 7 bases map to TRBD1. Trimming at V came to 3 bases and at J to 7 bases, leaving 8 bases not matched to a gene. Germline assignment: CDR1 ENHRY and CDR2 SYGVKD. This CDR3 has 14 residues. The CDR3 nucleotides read TGTGCCATCAGTGAAGAAAGTGGGACAGTTGAAGCTTTCTTT. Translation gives CAISEESGTVEAFF.

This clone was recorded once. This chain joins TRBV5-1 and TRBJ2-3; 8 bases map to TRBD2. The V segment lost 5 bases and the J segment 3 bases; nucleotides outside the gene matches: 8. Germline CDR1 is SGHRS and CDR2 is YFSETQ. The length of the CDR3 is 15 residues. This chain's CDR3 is CASRLAGLLTDTQYF. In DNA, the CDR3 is TGCGCCAGCAGGTTAGCGGGACTCCTAACAGATACGCAGTATTTT.

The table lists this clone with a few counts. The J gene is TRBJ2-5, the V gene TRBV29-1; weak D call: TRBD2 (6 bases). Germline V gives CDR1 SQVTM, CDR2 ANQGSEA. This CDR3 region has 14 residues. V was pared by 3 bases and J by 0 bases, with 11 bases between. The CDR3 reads CSVDRGNYQETQYF. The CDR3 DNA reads TGCAGCGTTGATCGGGGGAATTACCAAGAGACCCAGTACTTC.

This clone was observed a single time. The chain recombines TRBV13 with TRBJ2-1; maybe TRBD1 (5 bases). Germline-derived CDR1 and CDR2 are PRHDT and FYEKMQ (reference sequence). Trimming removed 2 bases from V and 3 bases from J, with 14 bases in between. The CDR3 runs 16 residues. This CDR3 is CASSLLDGQFYNEQFF. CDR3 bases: TGTGCCAGCAGCTTACTGGACGGACAATTCTACAATGAGCAGTTCTTC.

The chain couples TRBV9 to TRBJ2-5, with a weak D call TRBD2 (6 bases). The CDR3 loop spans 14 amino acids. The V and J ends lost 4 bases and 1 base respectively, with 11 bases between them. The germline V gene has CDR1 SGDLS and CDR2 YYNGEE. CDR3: CASSTGTGQETQYF. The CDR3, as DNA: TGTGCCAGCAGCACCGGGACTGGCCAAGAGACCCAGTACTTC.

The CDR3 DNA is TGTGCCAGCAGTTTGGTCAGGGGGCGGGGGACTGAAGCTTTCTTT. This codes for CASSLVRGRGTEAFF. This chain uses TRBV27 with TRBJ1-1, with 8 bases fitting TRBD1. The ends lost 3 bases at V and 5 bases at J; junction bases unmatched: 8. The CDR3 is 15 residues long. CDR1 is MNHEY, CDR2 SMNVEV, per germline (reference sequence).

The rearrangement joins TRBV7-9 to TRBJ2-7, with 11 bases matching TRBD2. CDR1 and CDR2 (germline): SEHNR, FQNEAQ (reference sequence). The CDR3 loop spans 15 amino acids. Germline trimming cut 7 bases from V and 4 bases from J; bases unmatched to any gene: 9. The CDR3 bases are TGTGCCAGCATCGGAGGGACTAGCGGACGTTACGAGCAGTACTTC. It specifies CASIGGTSGRYEQYF.

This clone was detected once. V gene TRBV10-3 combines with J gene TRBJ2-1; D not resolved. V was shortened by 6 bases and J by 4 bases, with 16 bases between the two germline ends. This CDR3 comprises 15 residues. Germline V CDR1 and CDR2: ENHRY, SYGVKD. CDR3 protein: CAIRPEAPEYNEQFF. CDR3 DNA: TGTGCCATCAGGCCAGAGGCTCCCGAATACAATGAGCAGTTCTTC.

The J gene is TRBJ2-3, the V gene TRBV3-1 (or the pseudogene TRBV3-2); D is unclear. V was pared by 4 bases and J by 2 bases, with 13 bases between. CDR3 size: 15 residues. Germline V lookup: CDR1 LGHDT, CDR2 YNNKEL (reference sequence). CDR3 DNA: TGTGCCAGCAGCCCTCGTGGTGGGCTCACAGATACGCAGTATTTT. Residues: CASSPRGGLTDTQYF.

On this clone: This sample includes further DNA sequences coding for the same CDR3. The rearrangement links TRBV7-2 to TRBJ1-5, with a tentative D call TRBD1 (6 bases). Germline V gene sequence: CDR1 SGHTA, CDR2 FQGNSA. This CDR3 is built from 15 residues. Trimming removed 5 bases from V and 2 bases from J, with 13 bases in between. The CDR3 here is CASSLGGGGNQPQHF. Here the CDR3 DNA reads TGTGCCAGCAGCCTGGGGGGGGGCGGCAATCAGCCCCAGCATTTT.

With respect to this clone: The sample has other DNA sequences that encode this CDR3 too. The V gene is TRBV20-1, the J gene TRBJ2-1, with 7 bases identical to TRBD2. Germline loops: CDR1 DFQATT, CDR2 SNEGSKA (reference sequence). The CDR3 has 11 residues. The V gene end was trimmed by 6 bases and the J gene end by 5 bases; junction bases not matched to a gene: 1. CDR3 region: CSAGGNNEQFF. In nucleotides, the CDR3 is TGCAGTGCGGGGGGGAACAATGAGCAGTTCTTC.

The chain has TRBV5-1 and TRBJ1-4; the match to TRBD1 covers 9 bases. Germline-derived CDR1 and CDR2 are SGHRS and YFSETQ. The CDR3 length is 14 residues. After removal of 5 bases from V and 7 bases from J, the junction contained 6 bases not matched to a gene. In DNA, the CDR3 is TGCGCCAGCAGTACACAGGGGGCTAGTGAAAAACTGTTTTTT. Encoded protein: CASSTQGASEKLFF.

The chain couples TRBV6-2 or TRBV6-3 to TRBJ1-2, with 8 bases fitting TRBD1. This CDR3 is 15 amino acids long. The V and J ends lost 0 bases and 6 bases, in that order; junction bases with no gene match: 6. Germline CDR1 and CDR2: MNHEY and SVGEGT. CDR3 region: CASSYSKGQVDGYTF. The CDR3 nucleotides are TGTGCCAGCAGTTACTCGAAGGGACAGGTGGATGGCTACACCTTC.

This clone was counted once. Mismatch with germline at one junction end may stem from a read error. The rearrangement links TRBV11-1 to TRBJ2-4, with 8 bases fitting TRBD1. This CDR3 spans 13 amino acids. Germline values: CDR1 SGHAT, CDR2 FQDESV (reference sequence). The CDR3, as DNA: TGTGCCAGCAGCTTCCAGACAGGGGCCAATTTTTCCTTC. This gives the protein CASSFQTGANFSF.

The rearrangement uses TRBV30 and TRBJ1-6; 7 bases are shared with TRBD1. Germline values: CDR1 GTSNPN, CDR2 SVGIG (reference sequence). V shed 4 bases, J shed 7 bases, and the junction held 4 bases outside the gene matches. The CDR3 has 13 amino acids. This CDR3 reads CAWTRGLNSPLHF. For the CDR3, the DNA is TGTGCCTGGACGAGGGGGCTCAATTCACCCCTCCACTTT.

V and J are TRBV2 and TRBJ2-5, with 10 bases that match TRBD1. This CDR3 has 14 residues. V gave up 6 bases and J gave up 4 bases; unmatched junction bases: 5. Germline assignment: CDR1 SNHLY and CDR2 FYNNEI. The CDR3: CASSRQGALETQYF. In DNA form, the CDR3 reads TGTGCCAGCAGCAGACAGGGGGCATTAGAGACCCAGTACTTC.

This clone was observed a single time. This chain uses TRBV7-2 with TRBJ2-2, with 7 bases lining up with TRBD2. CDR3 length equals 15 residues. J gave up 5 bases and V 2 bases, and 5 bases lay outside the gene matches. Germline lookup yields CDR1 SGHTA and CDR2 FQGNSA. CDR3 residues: CASSLQGLLTGELFF. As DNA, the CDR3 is TGTGCCAGCAGCTTACAGGGACTACTAACCGGGGAGCTGTTTTTT.

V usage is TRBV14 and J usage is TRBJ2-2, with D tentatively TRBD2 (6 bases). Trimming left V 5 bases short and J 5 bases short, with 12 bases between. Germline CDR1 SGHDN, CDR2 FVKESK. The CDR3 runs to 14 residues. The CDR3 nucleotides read TGTGCCAGCAGCGGAGGGGCCCTGACCGGGGAGCTGTTTTTT. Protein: CASSGGALTGELFF.